Listed below are T cell receptor beta chains from one sample, sequenced in a study of blood T cell repertoires in COVID-19. Sequenced by immunoSEQ multiplex PCR; TCRdb stores in-frame clones only, minus some. The data show around 250,000 clones, with around 86% seen just once and approximately 1.7% held by the top ten. Sequencing was performed on PBMCs or T cells enriched from blood (not recorded which). Source of these receptors: a woman aged 50 to 60 who had recovered from COVID-19. Each CDR3 is given with its conserved first and last residue. D genes are given only for firm matches. Some rows mark clone size as missing; the rest say once, few, many or name a class of expanded clone.

J: TRBJ2-1
D: TRBD2
size: NA
V: TRBV3-1/TRBV3-2
CDR3: CASSHRTSGSGNEQFF
DNA: TGTGCCAGCAGCCACAGGACTAGCGGGAGTGGGAATGAGCAGTTCTTC

J: TRBJ2-7
D: NA
size: NA
V: TRBV4-2
CDR3: CASSPGPGGDPYEQYF
DNA: TGTGCCAGCAGCCCGGGCCCCGGGGGAGACCCCTACGAGCAGTACTTC

J: TRBJ2-7
D: TRBD1
size: NA
V: TRBV6-5
CDR3: CASSYRDRGAYEQYF
DNA: TGTGCCAGCAGTTACCGGGACAGGGGTGCGTACGAGCAGTACTTC

J: TRBJ1-1
D: TRBD1
size: NA
V: TRBV5-4
CDR3: CASSPRQGPTEAFF
DNA: TGTGCCAGCAGCCCTCGACAGGGCCCGACTGAAGCTTTCTTT

J: TRBJ1-4
D: NA
size: NA
V: TRBV2
CDR3: CASKLGQSNEKLFF
DNA: TGTGCCAGCAAGTTAGGACAGAGTAATGAAAAACTGTTTTTT

J: TRBJ1-1
D: NA
size: NA
V: TRBV18
CDR3: CASSPYLTGNTEAFF
DNA: TGTGCCAGCTCACCTTATTTGACTGGGAACACTGAAGCTTTCTTT

J: TRBJ2-7
D: NA
size: few
V: TRBV12-3/TRBV12-4
CDR3: CASSRGLGQRKF
DNA: TGTGCCAGCAGCCGTGGGTTGGGGCAAAGAAAATTC

J: TRBJ2-7
D: TRBD2
size: NA
V: TRBV5-1
CDR3: CASSLGLAQYF
DNA: TGCGCCAGCAGCTTGGGACTAGCGCAGTACTTC

J: TRBJ2-3
D: NA
size: few
V: TRBV10-1
CDR3: CASSGGDTSTDTQYF
DNA: TGCGCCAGCAGTGGCGGGGATACTAGCACAGATACGCAGTATTTT

J: TRBJ2-5
D: TRBD2
size: NA
V: TRBV2
CDR3: CASRGAGGSQETQYF
DNA: TGTGCCAGCAGAGGGGCGGGAGGGAGCCAAGAGACCCAGTACTTC

J: TRBJ2-1
D: TRBD2
size: few
V: TRBV19
CDR3: CASSIDGLAGAFYNEQFF
DNA: TGTGCCAGTAGTATAGACGGACTAGCGGGAGCTTTCTACAATGAGCAGTTCTTC

J: TRBJ2-6
D: NA
size: NA
V: TRBV4-1
CDR3: CASSHGQRSWANVLTF
DNA: TGCGCCAGCAGCCACGGTCAAAGGAGCTGGGCCAACGTCCTGACTTTC

J: TRBJ2-1
D: NA
size: few
V: TRBV27
CDR3: CASSLGSGLSYNEQFF
DNA: TGTGCCAGCAGTCTGGGTAGCGGCCTATCCTACAATGAGCAGTTCTTC

J: TRBJ2-2
D: NA
size: NA
V: TRBV24-1
CDR3: CATQARRTGELFF
DNA: TGTGCCACGCAGGCCCGGCGCACCGGGGAGCTGTTTTTT

J: TRBJ1-5
D: TRBD1
size: NA
V: TRBV24-1
CDR3: CATSAGQGKNQPQHF
DNA: TGTGCCACCAGTGCGGGACAGGGTAAAAATCAGCCCCAGCATTTT

J: TRBJ2-7
D: TRBD1
size: NA
V: TRBV14
CDR3: CASSQLTGGIEQYF
DNA: TGTGCCAGCAGCCAACTGACAGGGGGCATAGAGCAGTACTTC

J: TRBJ2-2
D: NA
size: few
V: TRBV15
CDR3: CATRIWGQNTGELFF
DNA: TGTGCCACCCGGATTTGGGGCCAGAACACCGGGGAGCTGTTTTTT

J: TRBJ2-7
D: TRBD2
size: NA
V: TRBV6-2/TRBV6-3
CDR3: CASSLSSGESSYEQYF
DNA: TGTGCCAGCAGCCTCTCAAGCGGGGAGAGCTCCTACGAGCAGTACTTC

J: TRBJ1-6
D: NA
size: NA
V: TRBV14
CDR3: CASSLRTEADDNSPLHF
DNA: TGTGCCAGCAGCTTACGGACAGAGGCGGATGATAATTCACCCCTCCACTTT

J: TRBJ1-1
D: NA
size: NA
V: TRBV13
CDR3: CASSSNRVNTEAFF
DNA: TGTGCCAGCAGCTCAAACAGGGTGAACACTGAAGCTTTCTTT

J: TRBJ1-1
D: NA
size: NA
V: TRBV25-1
CDR3: CASSKTGLNTEAFF
DNA: TGTGCCAGCAGTAAAACAGGTCTGAACACTGAAGCTTTCTTT

J: TRBJ2-3
D: NA
size: few
V: TRBV6-5
CDR3: CASTPGLAQPDTQYF
DNA: TGTGCCAGCACCCCCGGGCTAGCGCAACCAGATACGCAGTATTTT

J: TRBJ2-3
D: NA
size: NA
V: TRBV28
CDR3: CASSSTTRTDTQYF
DNA: TGTGCCAGCAGTTCTACTACCCGCACAGATACGCAGTATTTT

J: TRBJ2-3
D: TRBD2
size: once
V: TRBV15
CDR3: CATSRAVAGSTDTQYF
DNA: TGTGCCACCAGCAGAGCTGTAGCGGGAAGCACAGATACGCAGTATTTT

J: TRBJ1-2
D: NA
size: NA
V: TRBV20-1
CDR3: CSELGGGGYTF
DNA: TGCAGCGAATTAGGGGGTGGAGGCTACACCTTC

J: TRBJ2-3
D: NA
size: NA
V: TRBV4-1
CDR3: CASSHAGRTDTQYF
DNA: TGCGCCAGCAGCCATGCGGGTCGCACAGATACGCAGTATTTT

J: TRBJ1-4
D: NA
size: NA
V: TRBV2
CDR3: CASTTSGTLNEKLFF
DNA: TGTGCCAGCACCACCTCCGGGACACTAAATGAAAAACTGTTTTTT

J: TRBJ2-1
D: TRBD2
size: NA
V: TRBV9
CDR3: CASSVGPSGQYNEQFF
DNA: TGTGCCAGCAGCGTAGGCCCTAGCGGGCAGTACAATGAGCAGTTCTTC

J: TRBJ2-3
D: TRBD2
size: NA
V: TRBV9
CDR3: CASSVHGAGGDTQYF
DNA: TGTGCCAGCAGCGTACATGGAGCGGGGGGTGATACGCAGTATTTT

J: TRBJ1-6
D: NA
size: few
V: TRBV18
CDR3: CASSPRLQGSYNSPLHF
DNA: TGTGCCAGCTCACCAAGATTACAGGGATCCTATAATTCACCCCTCCACTTT

J: TRBJ2-1
D: NA
size: NA
V: TRBV27
CDR3: CASSRLGNEQFF
DNA: TGTGCCAGCAGCCGACTCGGCAATGAGCAGTTCTTC

J: TRBJ1-4
D: TRBD1
size: few
V: TRBV7-2
CDR3: CASRPGGLIEKLFF
DNA: TGTGCCAGCAGGCCAGGGGGGTTGATTGAAAAACTGTTTTTT

J: TRBJ2-2
D: TRBD1
size: once
V: TRBV30
CDR3: CACYPGTGFTGELFF
DNA: TGTGCCTGTTACCCCGGGACAGGGTTCACCGGGGAGCTGTTTTTT